The 23 T cell receptor beta chains presented below share a single source sample, sequenced in a study of blood T cell repertoires in COVID-19 (dated by TCRdb to 2020 to 2021). The library was prepared using the immunoSEQ multiplex PCR assay. What TCRdb holds here is the immuneACCESS table cut down to in-frame rearrangements. Part of the clones is not present; checked against another copy, under half of the missing clones reflect an unresolved V gene, and the others are unexplained. This sample has 5,500 to 6,000 clones in its table, and roughly 83% of those were observed once. The ten largest clones take up roughly 13% of the sample. Sequenced input: peripheral blood. Receptor source: a human donor in a cohort sampled during active COVID-19.

The sample holds one count of this clone. J is TRBJ2-1 and V is TRBV7-3, with D possibly being TRBD1 (5 bases). CDR3 length equals 14 residues. V was clipped by 2 bases and J by 7 bases, with 12 bases between them. Looked up from germline, CDR1 is SGHTA and CDR2 is FQGTGA. In DNA, the CDR3 is TGTGCCAGCAGCTTAGACAGAAGGACGAATGAGCAGTTCTTC. Protein sequence: CASSLDRRTNEQFF.

The chain joins TRBV11-2 to TRBJ2-6; D remains unclear. V lost 9 bases and J 0 bases, leaving 6 bases between the germline ends. This CDR3 is built from 13 residues. CDR1 is SGHAT, CDR2 FQNNGV, per germline. The CDR3 reads CASLLSGANVLTF. The CDR3 DNA reads as TGTGCCAGTCTTCTCTCTGGGGCCAACGTCCTGACTTTC.

This clone was seen only once. V gene TRBV20-1 combines with J gene TRBJ2-7; D unresolved. V was shortened by 5 bases and J by 2 bases, with 7 bases between the two germline ends. CDR3 size: 11 residues. Per germline, CDR1 DFQATT and CDR2 SNEGSKA (reference sequence). The CDR3 spells CSAFTAYEQYF. CDR3 DNA sequence: TGCAGTGCTTTCACAGCCTACGAGCAGTACTTC.

The CDR3 DNA follows: TGTGCCAGCAGTCCGATGAGGGGAGGGAGGCAGCCCCAGCATTTT. Its translation: CASSPMRGGRQPQHF. The genes are TRBV28 and TRBJ1-5, with a weak D call TRBD1 (5 bases). Looked up from germline, CDR1 is MDHEN and CDR2 is SYDVKM. Trimming removed 5 bases from V and 7 bases from J, with 18 bases in between. CDR3 length: 15 amino acids.

This clone was counted only a few times. The chain carries TRBV6-6 and TRBJ1-1; 7 bases match TRBD1. The CDR3 length is 14 residues. CDR1 and CDR2 (germline): MNHNY, SVGAGI (reference sequence). Losses at the gene ends were 6 bases for V and 1 base for J; bases not matched to a gene: 5. This CDR3 reads CASRLRQGNTEAFF. CDR3 coding DNA: TGTGCCAGCAGGCTTAGACAGGGGAACACTGAAGCTTTCTTT.

The chain joins TRBV11-3 to TRBJ2-1; TRBD2 aligns across 9 bases. V dropped 3 bases and J dropped 10; count of bases not matched to a gene: 7. Germline CDR1 is SGHNT and CDR2 is YENEEA. CDR3 length equals 14 residues. The CDR3 sequence: CASSFRGGEREQFF. In DNA, the CDR3 is TGTGCCAGCAGCTTCCGCGGGGGGGAGAGGGAGCAGTTCTTC.

The chain employs TRBV5-1 and TRBJ1-2, with a weak D call TRBD1 (5 bases). With 4 bases removed from V and 6 bases from J, the gap between germline ends came to 19 bases. CDR1 and CDR2 (germline): SGHRS, YFSETQ. The CDR3 runs 15 residues. CDR3 protein: CASSPGRGTADGYTF. The CDR3 DNA sequence: TGCGCCAGCAGCCCCGGGAGGGGCACCGCGGATGGCTACACCTTC.

The V and J genes are TRBV5-8 and TRBJ2-4; D is unresolved. Germline values: CDR1 SGHTS, CDR2 YDEGEE. The CDR3 consists of 17 residues. V was cut by 5 bases and J by 0 bases, with 18 bases left in between. For the CDR3, the DNA is TGTGCCAGCAGGGGCGACGTTATGGGTTTAGCCAAAAACATTCAGTACTTC. It encodes CASRGDVMGLAKNIQYF.

The rearrangement joins TRBV5-3 to TRBJ2-1; D gene uncertain. TRBV5-3 counts as an open reading frame of uncertain function. V was clipped by 5 bases and J by 0 bases, with 9 bases between them. The CDR3 totals 14 residues. The CDR3 sequence: CARRGPSSYNEQFF. CDR3 coding DNA: TGTGCCAGAAGGGGCCCGAGCTCCTACAATGAGCAGTTCTTC.

V usage is TRBV11-2 and J usage is TRBJ2-7; 8 bases map to TRBD2. The CDR3 length is 18 residues. The V gene end was trimmed by 0 bases and the J gene end by 2 bases; junction bases not matched to a gene: 12. Per germline, CDR1 SGHAT and CDR2 FQNNGV. The CDR3 DNA is TGTGCCAGCAGCTTAGATCGGCGGGGTTTCGGGAGGGCCTACGAGCAGTACTTC. This encodes CASSLDRRGFGRAYEQYF. Full variable domain (remainder filled in from reference TRBV11-2 and TRBJ2-7): EAGVAQSPRYKIIEKRQSVAFWCNPISGHATLYWYQQILGQGPKLLIQFQNNGVVDDSQLPKDRFSAERLKGVDSTLKIQPAKLEDSAVYLCASSLDRRGFGRAYEQYFGPGTRLTVT.

The rearrangement joins TRBV29-1 to TRBJ2-7; TRBD1 might be the D (6 bases). The CDR3 is 12 residues long. V was cut by 7 bases and J by 1 base, with 11 bases left in between. Germline CDR1 reads SQVTM; CDR2 reads ANQGSEA. The CDR3 DNA sequence: TGCAGCGCCAACACAGGGTCCTACGAGCAGTACTTC. It encodes CSANTGSYEQYF.

The rearrangement joins TRBV7-6 to TRBJ2-5, with D possibly matching TRBD1 (6 bases). Looked up from germline, CDR1 is SGHVS and CDR2 is FNYEAQ. The germline V and J ends were trimmed by 5 bases and 5 bases, with 18 bases remaining between them. This CDR3 comprises 15 residues. In DNA, the CDR3 is TGTGCCAGCAGCCCCCCAAGGGGGAGTAGGGAGACCCAGTACTTC. Translating gives CASSPPRGSRETQYF.

The chain uses TRBV5-1 and TRBJ2-1, with 7 bases matching TRBD2. This CDR3 comprises 12 residues. CDR1 and CDR2 (germline): SGHRS, YFSETQ. The V and J ends lost 10 bases and 4 bases, in that order; junction bases with no gene match: 5. The CDR3 here is CASQREYNEQFF. The CDR3 nucleotides are TGCGCCTCCCAGCGGGAATACAATGAGCAGTTCTTC.

The chain has TRBV6-2 or TRBV6-3 and TRBJ1-2; no clear D gene. Trimming left V 2 bases short and J 4 bases short, with 8 bases between. In germline, CDR1 is MNHEY, CDR2 SVGEGT. This CDR3 is built from 13 residues. DNA for the CDR3: TGTGCCAGCAGTTACGACTGGCGCTATGGCTACACCTTC. As protein: CASSYDWRYGYTF.

V is TRBV6-1 and J is TRBJ2-7; D may be TRBD1 (5 bases). Germline-derived CDR1 and CDR2 are MNHNS and SASEGT. Trimming pared 2 bases from V and 0 bases from J, leaving 11 bases between. The CDR3 runs 15 residues. The CDR3 spells CASSEPPDTSYEQYF. DNA for the CDR3: TGTGCCAGCAGTGAACCGCCGGACACCTCCTACGAGCAGTACTTC.

This clone was picked up a small number of times. The chain uses TRBV7-8 and TRBJ2-5; D may be TRBD1 (6 bases). Deletions cut 3 bases from V and 0 bases from J, with 17 bases between. CDR1 and CDR2 (germline): SGHVS, FQNEAQ. The CDR3 is 17 amino acids. As DNA, the CDR3 is TGTGCCAGCAGCTTTCCCCCCACAGGGATGGACCAAGAGACCCAGTACTTC. This sequence encodes CASSFPPTGMDQETQYF.

V gene TRBV10-2 combines with J gene TRBJ1-4; D not resolved. CDR3 length: 11 residues. The V end was cut by 6 bases, the J end by 8 bases, with 7 bases between. Germline V gene lookup returns CDR1 WSHSY and CDR2 SAAADI. CDR3 region: CASRYSEKLFF. In nucleotides, the CDR3 is TGCGCCAGCAGATATAGCGAAAAACTGTTTTTT.

This chain joins TRBV6-2 or TRBV6-3 and TRBJ2-7; 8 positions agree with TRBD2. The CDR3 is made up of 14 amino acids. Germline CDR1 and CDR2: MNHEY and SVGEGT. Trimming removed 6 bases from V and 9 bases from J; junction bases left unmatched: 13. The CDR3 sequence: CASSIAGLPPRQYF. The CDR3 DNA reads as TGTGCCAGCAGCATAGCGGGACTGCCCCCGAGGCAGTACTTC.

The chain has TRBV10-3 and TRBJ1-5; no clear D. The CDR3 has 14 residues. Trimming cost V 2 bases and J 5 bases, with 10 bases left between them. Germline assignment: CDR1 ENHRY and CDR2 SYGVKD. The CDR3, as DNA: TGTGCCATCAGTGAGGAGGGTACCCATCAGCCCCAGCATTTT. Its translation: CAISEEGTHQPQHF.

This clone appeared a few times. The gene calls are TRBV25-1 and TRBJ1-5, with 8 bases lining up with TRBD1. V trimming: 3 bases; J trimming: 3 bases; junction bases outside the gene matches: 4. The CDR3 sequence is 15 residues long. Germline CDR1 MGHDK, CDR2 SYGVNS. The CDR3 coding sequence is TGTGCCAGCAGTGAGTTGGGACAGGACAATCAGCCCCAGCATTTT. Its protein is CASSELGQDNQPQHF.

This clone was observed a few times. The chain combines TRBV4-1 with TRBJ2-5, with unresolved D. This CDR3 region has 14 residues. In germline, CDR1 is MGHRA, CDR2 YSYEKL. The ends were cut back, 4 bases at V and 2 bases at J, with 11 bases in the middle. CDR3 sequence: CASSLRVIQETQYF. As DNA, the CDR3 is TGCGCCAGCAGCCTCCGGGTGATACAAGAGACCCAGTACTTC.

In DNA form, the CDR3 reads TGTGCCAGCTCAACTAGGACAGGGGGCACAGATACGCAGTATTTT. This encodes CASSTRTGGTDTQYF. The J gene is TRBJ2-3, the V gene TRBV18; 9 nucleotides align to TRBD1. The V and J ends lost 5 bases and 1 base, in that order; junction bases with no gene match: 4. Germline CDR1 is KGHSH and CDR2 is LQKENI. This CDR3 region has 15 residues.

The count of this clone is one. This sequence joins TRBV5-1 and TRBJ2-7, with 9 bases aligning to TRBD1. Germline V gene data show CDR1 as SGHRS and CDR2 as YFSETQ. The V and J ends lost 2 bases and 4 bases, in that order; junction bases with no gene match: 4. The length of the CDR3 is 14 residues. The DNA of the CDR3 is TGCGCCAGCAGCTTACAGGGGGCCTGGTACGAGCAGTACTTC. The encoded protein is CASSLQGAWYEQYF.